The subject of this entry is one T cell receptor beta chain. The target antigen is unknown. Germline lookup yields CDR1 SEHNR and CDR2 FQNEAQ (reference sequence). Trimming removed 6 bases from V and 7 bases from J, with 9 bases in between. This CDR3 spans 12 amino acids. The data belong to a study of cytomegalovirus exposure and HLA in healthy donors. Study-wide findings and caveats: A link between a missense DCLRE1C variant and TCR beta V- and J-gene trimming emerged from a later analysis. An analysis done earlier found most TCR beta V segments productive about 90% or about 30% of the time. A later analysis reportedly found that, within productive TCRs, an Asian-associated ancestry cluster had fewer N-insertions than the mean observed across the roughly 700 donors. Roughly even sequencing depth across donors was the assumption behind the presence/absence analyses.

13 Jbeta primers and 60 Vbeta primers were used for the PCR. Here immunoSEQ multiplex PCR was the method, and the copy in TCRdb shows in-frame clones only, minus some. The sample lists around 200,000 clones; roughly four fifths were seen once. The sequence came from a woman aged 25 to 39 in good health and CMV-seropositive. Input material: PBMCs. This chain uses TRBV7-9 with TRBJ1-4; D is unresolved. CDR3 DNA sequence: TGTGCCAGCAGTCCAGGCTCTGAAAAACTGTTTTTT. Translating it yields CASSPGSEKLFF.